The next 5 T cell receptor beta chains were all read from a single sample in a study of blood T cells in healthy people across ages. Combining a sample-barcoded 5' primer with a J-beta primer mix, a second PCR ran for 7 to 11 cycles. TCRdb re-derived calls from the 5' RACE reads in MiXCR, one entry per CDR3 protein. The sample has some 710,000 distinct CDR3 sequences, 20% to 25% seen once; the top ten hold approximately 20%. The sample comprised blood. The receptors were gathered from a man between 65 and 85 years old in good health.

This rearrangement joins TRBV6-6 to TRBJ1-5; D is unresolved. Germline V gene sequence: CDR1 MNHNY, CDR2 SVGAGI (reference sequence). The CDR3 loop spans 12 amino acids. V lost 6 bases to trimming and J lost 3 bases, with 6 bases between them. CDR3 DNA sequence: TGTGCCAGCAGGGGTTACAATCAGCCCCAGCATTTT. Protein sequence: CASRGYNQPQHF.

This clonotype was counted a few times. The rearrangement links TRBV12-3 or TRBV12-4 to TRBJ2-1, with a possible D match to TRBD1 (6 bases). Trimming stripped 11 bases from V and 4 bases from J, with 18 bases between. This CDR3 comprises 14 residues. The CDR3 DNA reads as TGTGCCTCAGTTCGGGGCAGGGGTTACAATGAGCAGTTCTTC. This gives the protein CASVRGRGYNEQFF.

The gene calls are TRBV12-3 or TRBV12-4 and TRBJ1-5; D is perhaps TRBD1 (6 bases). Trimming removed 5 bases from V and 5 bases from J, with 16 bases in between. This CDR3 is 15 amino acids long. The CDR3 DNA follows: TGTGCCAGCAGTACCGGACAGCCTTTGGATCAGCCCCAGCATTTT. Encoded protein: CASSTGQPLDQPQHF.

The chain employs TRBV7-9 and TRBJ2-3; the D gene is possibly TRBD2 (6 bases). Germline V lookup: CDR1 SEHNR, CDR2 FQNEAQ (reference sequence). The CDR3 spans 15 residues. Trimming pared 4 bases from V and 1 base from J, leaving 12 bases between. CDR3 sequence: CASSSQAGRTDTQYF. CDR3 coding DNA: TGTGCCAGCAGCTCTCAAGCGGGCCGCACAGATACGCAGTATTTT.

This clonotype appeared a few times. This chain links TRBV4-3 with TRBJ2-1; 9 bases are shared with TRBD2. The length of the CDR3 is 17 residues. Germline V gene sequence: CDR1 LGHNA, CDR2 YSLEER. J lost 0 bases, V lost 6 bases, and 9 bases had no gene match. CDR3 region: CASSQKASGNSYNEQFF. CDR3 in DNA: TGCGCCAGCAGTCAAAAAGCTAGCGGGAACTCCTACAATGAGCAGTTCTTC.